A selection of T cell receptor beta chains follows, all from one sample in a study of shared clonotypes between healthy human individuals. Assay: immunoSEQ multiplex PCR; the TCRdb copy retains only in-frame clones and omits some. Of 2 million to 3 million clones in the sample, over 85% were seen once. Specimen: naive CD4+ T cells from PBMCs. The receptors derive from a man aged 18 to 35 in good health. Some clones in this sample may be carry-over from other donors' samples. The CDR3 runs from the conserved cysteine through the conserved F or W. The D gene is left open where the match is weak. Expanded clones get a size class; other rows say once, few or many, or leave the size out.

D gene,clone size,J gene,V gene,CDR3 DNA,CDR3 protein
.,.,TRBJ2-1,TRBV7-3,TGTGCCAGCAGCTTATCTGAGGGTTCGATAGAGAAACGCCATGAGCAGTTCTTC,CASSLSEGSIEKRHEQFF
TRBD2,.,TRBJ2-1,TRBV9,TGTGCCAGCAGCGTCACCGGGACTAGCGGTTACAATGAGCAGTTCTTC,CASSVTGTSGYNEQFF
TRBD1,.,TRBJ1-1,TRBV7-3,TGTGCCAGCAGCCTTGGGGGACAGACGAACACTGAAGCTTTCTTT,CASSLGGQTNTEAFF
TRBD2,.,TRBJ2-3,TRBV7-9,TGTGCCAGCAGCCCTAGAATGGGGATAGCGGGAGACACAGATACGCAGTATTTT,CASSPRMGIAGDTDTQYF
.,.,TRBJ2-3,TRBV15,TGTGCCACCAGCAGGGGGGCCCTCAGGACGCAGTATTTT,CATSRGALRTQYF
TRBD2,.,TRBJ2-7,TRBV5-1,TGCGCCAGCAGCTATAGCGGGCCCACGTACGAGCAGTACTTC,CASSYSGPTYEQYF
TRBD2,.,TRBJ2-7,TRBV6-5,TGTGCCAGCAGTTCCCTTGGGCTAGCGGACCCGGAGCAGTACTTC,CASSSLGLADPEQYF
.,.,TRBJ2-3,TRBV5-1,TGCGCCAGCAGCCCGCAGGTTGATACGCAGTATTTT,CASSPQVDTQYF
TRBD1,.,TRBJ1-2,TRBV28,TGTGCCAGCAGTTTCAACCCCGCGCAGGGGGCTAAGGGCTACACCTTC,CASSFNPAQGAKGYTF
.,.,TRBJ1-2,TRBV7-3,TGTGCCAGCAGCCCCGGCCAGGGCTATGGCTACACCTTC,CASSPGQGYGYTF
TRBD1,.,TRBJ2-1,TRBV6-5,TGTGCCAGCAGTTACCGTGGACAGGGGTGGGATGAGCAGTTCTTC,CASSYRGQGWDEQFF
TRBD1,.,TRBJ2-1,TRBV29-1,TGCAGCGTTCGAGTTGGGACAGGGTTTCTCCGTGAGCAGTTCTTC,CSVRVGTGFLREQFF
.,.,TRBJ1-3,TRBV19,TGTGCCAGTACCTGGGAGGCCGCCGTATCTGGAAACACCATATATTTT,CASTWEAAVSGNTIYF
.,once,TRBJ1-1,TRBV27,TGTGCCAGCAGTTCAGGAATAAAAACAGGGAACACTGAAGCTTTCTTT,CASSSGIKTGNTEAFF
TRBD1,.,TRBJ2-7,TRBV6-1,TGTGCCAGCAGCCCAGAGACAGGGTCCTACGAGCAGTACTTC,CASSPETGSYEQYF
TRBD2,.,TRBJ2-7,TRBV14,TGTGCCAGCAGCTCCTCCGGGACTAGCGGCTACGAGCAGTACTTC,CASSSSGTSGYEQYF
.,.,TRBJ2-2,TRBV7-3,TGTGCCAGCAGCTCCAGGGTTATACGGGAGCTGTTTTTT,CASSSRVIRELFF
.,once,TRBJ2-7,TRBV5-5,TGTGCCAGCAGCTCGCTTGGGGCCTACGAGCAGTACTTC,CASSSLGAYEQYF
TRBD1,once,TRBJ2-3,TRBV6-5,TGTGCCAGCAGTTGGGACAGCCGCACAGATACGCAGTATTTT,CASSWDSRTDTQYF
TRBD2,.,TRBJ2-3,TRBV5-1,TGCGCCAGCAGCCGTCGGACTAGCGGGAGGGGCACAGATACGCAGTATTTT,CASSRRTSGRGTDTQYF
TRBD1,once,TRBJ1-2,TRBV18,TGTGCCAGCTCACAGGACAGGATCTACACCTTC,CASSQDRIYTF
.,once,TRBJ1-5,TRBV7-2,TGTGCCAGCAGCTTAGGGATTAATCAGCCCCAGCATTTT,CASSLGINQPQHF